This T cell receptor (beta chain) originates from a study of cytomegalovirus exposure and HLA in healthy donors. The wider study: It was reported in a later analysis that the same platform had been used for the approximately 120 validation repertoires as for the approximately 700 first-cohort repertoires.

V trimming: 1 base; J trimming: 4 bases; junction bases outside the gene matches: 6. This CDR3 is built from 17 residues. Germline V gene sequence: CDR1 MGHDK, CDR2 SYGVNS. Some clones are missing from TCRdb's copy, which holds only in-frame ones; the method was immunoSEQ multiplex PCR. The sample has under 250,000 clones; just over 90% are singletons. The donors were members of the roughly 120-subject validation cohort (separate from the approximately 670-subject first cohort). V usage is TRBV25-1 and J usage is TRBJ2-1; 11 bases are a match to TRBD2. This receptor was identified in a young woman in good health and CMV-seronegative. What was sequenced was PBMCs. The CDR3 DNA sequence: TGTGCCAGCAGTGAATCAGGGACTAGCGGACCTTACAATGAGCAGTTCTTC. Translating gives CASSESGTSGPYNEQFF. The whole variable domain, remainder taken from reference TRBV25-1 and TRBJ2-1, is EADIYQTPRYLVIGTGKKITLECSQTMGHDKMYWYQQDPGMELHLIHYSYGVNSTEKGDLSSESTVSRIRTEHFPLTLESARPSHTSQYLCASSESGTSGPYNEQFFGPGTRLTVL.